This T cell receptor beta chain came from a study of T-cell memory formation after mild COVID-19. As for the study in general: TCR clusters mostly belonged to single donors. General observations from the study: Some SARS-CoV-2-responding clones were already detected in memory before infection. Shrinking CD4+ clones resided mostly in CM and EM, and CD8+ ones in EMRA. Contracting clones from day 15 to 85 had balanced CD4/CD8; later expanders favoured CD4+.

Comments on this clonotype: What it binds is unknown.

V was trimmed by 2 bases and J by 4 bases, leaving 7 bases between them. Germline CDR1 MNHEY, CDR2 SMNVEV (reference sequence). This CDR3 spans 13 amino acids. TCRdb processed the 5' RACE reads anew with MiXCR; each CDR3 protein has one entry. The data show under 250,000 distinct CDR3 sequences, approximately 9% seen once. The sample consisted of PBMCs or a T cell subset sorted from them (not recorded which). The J gene is TRBJ2-3, the V gene TRBV27; no clear D gene. The source is a young man who had mild COVID-19 (a few samples of this study predate the infection). Cell type and time point are not known. The CDR3 spells CASSLEQPDTQYF. The CDR3 DNA follows: TGTGCCAGCAGTTTAGAACAGCCAGATACGCAGTATTTT.